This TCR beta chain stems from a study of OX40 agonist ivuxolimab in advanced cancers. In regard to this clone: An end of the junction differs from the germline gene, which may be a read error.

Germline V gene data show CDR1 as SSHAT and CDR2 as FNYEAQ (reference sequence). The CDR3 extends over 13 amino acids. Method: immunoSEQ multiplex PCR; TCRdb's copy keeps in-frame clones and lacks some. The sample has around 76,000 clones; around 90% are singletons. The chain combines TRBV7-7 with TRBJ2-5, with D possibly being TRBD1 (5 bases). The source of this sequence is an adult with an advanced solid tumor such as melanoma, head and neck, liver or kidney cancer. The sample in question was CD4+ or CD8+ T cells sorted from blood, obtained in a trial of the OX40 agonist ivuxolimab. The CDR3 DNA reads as TGTGCTAGCAGCTTAGGGCAGGGAGAGACCCAGTACTTC. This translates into CASSLGQGETQYF.